A selection of T cell receptor beta chains follows, all from one sample in a study of T cells in Graves' hyperthyroidism and ophthalmopathy. TCRdb passed the multiplex PCR reads through MiXCR, listing each CDR3 protein once. Of roughly 420,000 distinct CDR3 sequences listed, roughly 13% were seen once; the top ten hold 4% to 6.5%. The sequencing sample was made of blood. The receptors were gathered from a woman aged 18-29 years with Graves' hyperthyroidism. The CDR3 runs from the conserved cysteine through the conserved F or W. The order of the fields is D gene, J gene, V gene, clone size, CDR3 DNA, CDR3 protein. D genes are given only for firm matches. Expanded clones get a size class; other rows say once, few or many, or leave the size out.

d_gene: NA; j_gene: TRBJ2-4; v_gene: TRBV5-4; abundance: once; CDR3nt: TGTGCCAGCACGCACCAGGGACGGACGAAAAACATTCAGTACTTC; CDR3aa: CASTHQGRTKNIQYF
d_gene: NA; j_gene: TRBJ2-7; v_gene: TRBV7-8; abundance: many; CDR3nt: TGTGCCAGCAGCTCGGACAGTCTATCGGCCTACGAGCAGTACTTC; CDR3aa: CASSSDSLSAYEQYF
d_gene: TRBD1; j_gene: TRBJ2-1; v_gene: TRBV20-1; abundance: many; CDR3nt: TGCAGTGCAACGCCGGGACAGGGGTCTAATGAGCAGTTCTTC; CDR3aa: CSATPGQGSNEQFF
d_gene: TRBD1; j_gene: TRBJ2-5; v_gene: TRBV5-6; abundance: many; CDR3nt: TGTGCCAGCAGCGTGAGGGGCAGGGGGTACCAAGAGACCCAGTACTTC; CDR3aa: CASSVRGRGYQETQYF
d_gene: TRBD1; j_gene: TRBJ2-7; v_gene: TRBV3-1; abundance: many; CDR3nt: TGTGCCAGCAGCCCAGGGGGTATCTACGAGCAGTACTTC; CDR3aa: CASSPGGIYEQYF
d_gene: TRBD2; j_gene: TRBJ2-7; v_gene: TRBV5-5; abundance: few; CDR3nt: TGTGCCAGCAGCTTGGGCGGACTAGCGAGTCGTTCCTACGAGCAGTACTTC; CDR3aa: CASSLGGLASRSYEQYF
d_gene: TRBD1; j_gene: TRBJ1-1; v_gene: TRBV19; abundance: NA; CDR3nt: TGTGCCAGTAGTATGACAGGGGGCGCCTTCAACACTGAAGCTTTCTTT; CDR3aa: CASSMTGGAFNTEAFF
d_gene: TRBD2; j_gene: TRBJ2-7; v_gene: TRBV9; abundance: many; CDR3nt: TGTGCCAGCAGCGTAGAGGCGGGAGTCTGGGACGAGCAGTACTTC; CDR3aa: CASSVEAGVWDEQYF
d_gene: TRBD1; j_gene: TRBJ2-3; v_gene: TRBV13; abundance: many; CDR3nt: TGTGCCAGCAGCTTCAGGACAGGGGAATTCCCAGATACGCAGTATTTT; CDR3aa: CASSFRTGEFPDTQYF
d_gene: NA; j_gene: TRBJ1-2; v_gene: TRBV9; abundance: few; CDR3nt: TGTGCCAGCAGCGTAAATGGACCCTATGGCTACACCTTC; CDR3aa: CASSVNGPYGYTF
d_gene: TRBD1; j_gene: TRBJ2-7; v_gene: TRBV28; abundance: NA; CDR3nt: TGTGCCAGCCTCGGCCGGGACAGGGTCTACGAGCAGTACTTC; CDR3aa: CASLGRDRVYEQYF
d_gene: NA; j_gene: TRBJ1-1; v_gene: TRBV20-1; abundance: many; CDR3nt: TGCAGTGCTAGCGTCTCAGCTAACACTGAAGCTTTCTTT; CDR3aa: CSASVSANTEAFF
d_gene: NA; j_gene: TRBJ1-2; v_gene: TRBV4-2; abundance: few; CDR3nt: TGTGCCAGCAGCCAAGATCTAGACGGCGGGGGACGCTATGGCTACACCTTC; CDR3aa: CASSQDLDGGGRYGYTF
d_gene: NA; j_gene: TRBJ2-1; v_gene: TRBV28; abundance: many; CDR3nt: TGTGCCAGCAGTTTTTATGGTCGGGGGCAGGGAGTCCATGAGCAGTTCTTC; CDR3aa: CASSFYGRGQGVHEQFF
d_gene: TRBD1; j_gene: TRBJ2-7; v_gene: TRBV28; abundance: many; CDR3nt: TGTGCCAGCTACAGGGGCCACGAGCAGTACTTC; CDR3aa: CASYRGHEQYF
d_gene: NA; j_gene: TRBJ2-3; v_gene: TRBV27; abundance: many; CDR3nt: TGTGCCAGCAGTTTAGGAGTGGGGGACTCATACACAGATACGCAGTATTTT; CDR3aa: CASSLGVGDSYTDTQYF
d_gene: NA; j_gene: TRBJ2-7; v_gene: TRBV4-1; abundance: few; CDR3nt: TGCGCCAGCAGCCGCGGGACCGCCACCCACGAGCAGTACTTC; CDR3aa: CASSRGTATHEQYF
d_gene: NA; j_gene: TRBJ2-5; v_gene: TRBV5-1; abundance: NA; CDR3nt: TGCGCCAGCAGACTCGGGGGCAGAATAGAAGAGACCCAGTACTTC; CDR3aa: CASRLGGRIEETQYF
d_gene: NA; j_gene: TRBJ1-1; v_gene: TRBV18; abundance: many; CDR3nt: TGTGCCAGCTCACCGGTCGGGGGGCAAACTGAAGCTTTCTTT; CDR3aa: CASSPVGGQTEAFF
d_gene: TRBD1; j_gene: TRBJ2-7; v_gene: TRBV28; abundance: many; CDR3nt: TGTGCCAGCACCCCGGGACAGTTTCCCTACGAGCAGTACTTC; CDR3aa: CASTPGQFPYEQYF
d_gene: TRBD1; j_gene: TRBJ2-1; v_gene: TRBV20-1; abundance: NA; CDR3nt: TGCAGTGCGGTAACAGGGGCCGCAGGCAATGAGCAGTTCTTC; CDR3aa: CSAVTGAAGNEQFF
d_gene: NA; j_gene: TRBJ2-5; v_gene: TRBV7-7; abundance: many; CDR3nt: TGTGCTAGCAGCTTACGGGGGCACCAAGAGACCCAGTACTTC; CDR3aa: CASSLRGHQETQYF
d_gene: NA; j_gene: TRBJ2-1; v_gene: TRBV12-3/TRBV12-4; abundance: NA; CDR3nt: TGTGCCAGCAGTCATGGACGCGATGAGCAGTTCTTC; CDR3aa: CASSHGRDEQFF
d_gene: NA; j_gene: TRBJ2-3; v_gene: TRBV14; abundance: NA; CDR3nt: TGTGCCAGCAGCCAAATTGTAGATACGCAGTATTTT; CDR3aa: CASSQIVDTQYF
d_gene: TRBD2; j_gene: TRBJ2-1; v_gene: TRBV5-6; abundance: NA; CDR3nt: TGTGCCAGCAGCTTATGGGACTACGATTACAATGAGCAGTTCTTC; CDR3aa: CASSLWDYDYNEQFF
d_gene: NA; j_gene: TRBJ1-1; v_gene: TRBV19; abundance: many; CDR3nt: TGTGCCAGTAGTGCAATAACGAACACTGAAGCTTTCTTT; CDR3aa: CASSAITNTEAFF
d_gene: NA; j_gene: TRBJ2-3; v_gene: TRBV7-9; abundance: many; CDR3nt: TGTGCCAGCAGCGTGGAGGGGGCCCCAGATACGCAGTATTTT; CDR3aa: CASSVEGAPDTQYF
d_gene: TRBD1; j_gene: TRBJ1-5; v_gene: TRBV28; abundance: many; CDR3nt: TGTGCCAGTCGCTGGACAGGGAACGGGGGCCAGCCCCAGCATTTT; CDR3aa: CASRWTGNGGQPQHF
d_gene: NA; j_gene: TRBJ1-5; v_gene: TRBV28; abundance: NA; CDR3nt: TGTGCCAGCAGTTTGTGGGGCAGGGTTGGTCAGCCCCAGCATTTT; CDR3aa: CASSLWGRVGQPQHF
d_gene: TRBD2; j_gene: TRBJ2-7; v_gene: TRBV20-1; abundance: many; CDR3nt: TGCAGTGCTGAGGGAGGACTAGCGGGAAATTACGAGCAGTACTTC; CDR3aa: CSAEGGLAGNYEQYF
d_gene: TRBD1; j_gene: TRBJ2-1; v_gene: TRBV11-2; abundance: few; CDR3nt: TGTGCCAGCAGCTTGTTGAAGGGGGGGACAGGGAAGAACAATGAGCAGTTCTTC; CDR3aa: CASSLLKGGTGKNNEQFF
d_gene: NA; j_gene: TRBJ2-7; v_gene: TRBV20-1; abundance: NA; CDR3nt: TGCAGTGCGGGACCGAGCCACGAGCAGTACTTC; CDR3aa: CSAGPSHEQYF
d_gene: NA; j_gene: TRBJ2-1; v_gene: TRBV6-1; abundance: NA; CDR3nt: TGTGCCAGCAGTGAAGATGGTGGGAGGCCCCGGAGGTTCTTC; CDR3aa: CASSEDGGRPRRFF
d_gene: NA; j_gene: TRBJ1-4; v_gene: TRBV7-9; abundance: NA; CDR3nt: TGTGCCAGCAGCTATGGGTCCGGAGGTGAAAAACTGTTTTTT; CDR3aa: CASSYGSGGEKLFF
d_gene: NA; j_gene: TRBJ2-3; v_gene: TRBV27; abundance: many; CDR3nt: TGTGGAACCCGCCCCAGGAGGGCAGATACGCAGTATTTT; CDR3aa: CGTRPRRADTQYF
d_gene: NA; j_gene: TRBJ2-7; v_gene: TRBV6-1; abundance: NA; CDR3nt: TGTGCCAGCAGTGAAATAGCTCGCAGCTCCTACAATGAGCAGTACTTC; CDR3aa: CASSEIARSSYNEQYF
d_gene: NA; j_gene: TRBJ2-7; v_gene: TRBV29-1; abundance: many; CDR3nt: TGCAGCGTTGAGGGGTCTAGTGTCCCCTACGAGCAGTACTTC; CDR3aa: CSVEGSSVPYEQYF
d_gene: NA; j_gene: TRBJ1-6; v_gene: TRBV5-1; abundance: many; CDR3nt: TGCGCCAGCAGCCTGGGGGGCTCCTATAATTCACCCCTCCACTTT; CDR3aa: CASSLGGSYNSPLHF
d_gene: NA; j_gene: TRBJ2-2; v_gene: TRBV28; abundance: NA; CDR3nt: TGTGCCAGCAAAGGGTTGGAGAACGGGGAGCTGTTTTTT; CDR3aa: CASKGLENGELFF
d_gene: NA; j_gene: TRBJ2-5; v_gene: TRBV20-1; abundance: NA; CDR3nt: TGCAGTGTGATAGTGGAGGGGGAAGAGACCCAGTACTTC; CDR3aa: CSVIVEGEETQYF
d_gene: NA; j_gene: TRBJ2-6; v_gene: TRBV5-1; abundance: NA; CDR3nt: TGCGCCAGCAGCCCGGCCGGGGCCCGCAACGTCCTGACTTTC; CDR3aa: CASSPAGARNVLTF
d_gene: TRBD2; j_gene: TRBJ2-3; v_gene: TRBV6-5; abundance: NA; CDR3nt: TGTGCCAGCAGTTACTCGACGCCGGGGGGGGCAGATACGCAGTATTTT; CDR3aa: CASSYSTPGGADTQYF
d_gene: NA; j_gene: TRBJ2-1; v_gene: TRBV6-2/TRBV6-3; abundance: many; CDR3nt: TGTGCCAGCAGTTACTCGACGGCAAATGAGCAGTTCTTC; CDR3aa: CASSYSTANEQFF
d_gene: NA; j_gene: TRBJ2-1; v_gene: TRBV3-1; abundance: many; CDR3nt: TGTGCCAGCAGATCGGACTTATGGCGTGACAATGAGCAGTTCTTC; CDR3aa: CASRSDLWRDNEQFF
d_gene: TRBD2; j_gene: TRBJ2-3; v_gene: TRBV24-1; abundance: few; CDR3nt: TGTGCCACCAGTGACTGGTCGGCGGGACTAACAGATACGCAGTATTTT; CDR3aa: CATSDWSAGLTDTQYF
d_gene: NA; j_gene: TRBJ2-1; v_gene: TRBV28; abundance: many; CDR3nt: TGTGCCAGCAGTTCCTCCTGGGCTGAAAACAATGAGCAGTTCTTC; CDR3aa: CASSSSWAENNEQFF
d_gene: TRBD2; j_gene: TRBJ2-5; v_gene: TRBV20-1; abundance: many; CDR3nt: TGCAGTGCTAGGGGGTTCGGTAGCGGGGATTCGGAGACCCAGTACTTC; CDR3aa: CSARGFGSGDSETQYF
d_gene: TRBD2; j_gene: TRBJ2-4; v_gene: TRBV27; abundance: few; CDR3nt: TGTGCCAGCAGTCAGGGACTAGCGGGAGAGCTAGCCAAAAACATTCAGTACTTC; CDR3aa: CASSQGLAGELAKNIQYF
d_gene: NA; j_gene: TRBJ2-5; v_gene: TRBV4-1; abundance: many; CDR3nt: TGCGCCAGCAGCCTCGGGATGGTCGAGACCCAGTACTTC; CDR3aa: CASSLGMVETQYF
d_gene: TRBD2; j_gene: TRBJ2-7; v_gene: TRBV20-1; abundance: many; CDR3nt: TGCAGTGCTAGAGGGACTAGTGTGGCCTACGAGCAGTACTTC; CDR3aa: CSARGTSVAYEQYF
d_gene: TRBD2; j_gene: TRBJ2-1; v_gene: TRBV7-2; abundance: many; CDR3nt: TGTGCCAGCAGCCTCACTAGCGGAGATTACAATGAGCAGTTCTTC; CDR3aa: CASSLTSGDYNEQFF
d_gene: NA; j_gene: TRBJ2-5; v_gene: TRBV27; abundance: many; CDR3nt: TGTGCCAGCAGTCACCACGGGGAAAGAGGAGAGACCCAGTACTTC; CDR3aa: CASSHHGERGETQYF
d_gene: NA; j_gene: TRBJ1-1; v_gene: TRBV10-1; abundance: many; CDR3nt: TGCGCCAGCAGTGAGTCGCTCGTAGGCACTGAAGCTTTCTTT; CDR3aa: CASSESLVGTEAFF
d_gene: NA; j_gene: TRBJ2-7; v_gene: TRBV12-3/TRBV12-4; abundance: NA; CDR3nt: TGTGCCAGCAGTCGGGACACTGACTACGAGCAGTACTTC; CDR3aa: CASSRDTDYEQYF
d_gene: NA; j_gene: TRBJ1-1; v_gene: TRBV6-1; abundance: few; CDR3nt: TGTGCCAGCAGGTCCGCCGGACGGTCGGAAAGATTGAACACTGAAGCTTTCTTT; CDR3aa: CASRSAGRSERLNTEAFF
d_gene: TRBD2; j_gene: TRBJ2-1; v_gene: TRBV2; abundance: once; CDR3nt: TGCGCCAGCAGCCAAGGACTAGCGGGGGGGAATGAGCAGTTCTTC; CDR3aa: CASSQGLAGGNEQFF
d_gene: TRBD1; j_gene: TRBJ2-5; v_gene: TRBV5-6; abundance: few; CDR3nt: TGTGCCAGCAGCTTGGCCATTTTGGACAGGGTCGGGGAGACCCAGTACTTC; CDR3aa: CASSLAILDRVGETQYF